This T cell receptor beta chain was identified in a study of neoadjuvant nivolumab and ipilimumab in lung cancer (dated by TCRdb to 2018 to 2021). Background on the whole study: Nivolumab was given at 3 mg/kg intravenously on days 1, 15 and 29, and the combination arm added ipilimumab 1 mg/kg on day 1 only. The primary trial endpoint was the major pathologic response (MPR) rate in the intention-to-treat population in each study arm. The trial treated 40 to 45 patients with operable NSCLC: some 23 were randomized to nivolumab monotherapy and 21 to nivolumab plus ipilimumab. TCR repertoires were compared between pretherapy (baseline) peripheral blood and tumors resected at surgery after neoadjuvant immune checkpoint blockade. Matched pretherapy and resected tumor pairs were analyzed for seven patients: four treated with nivolumab and three with nivolumab plus ipilimumab.

In the paper's terms, the time point label means: at surgical resection after neoadjuvant nivolumab +/- ipilimumab. The samples were obtained from NEOSTAR, a phase 2 randomized trial that tested neoadjuvant nivolumab or nivolumab plus ipilimumab, followed by surgery, in operable NSCLC. The junction shows trimming of 6 bases on V and 4 bases on J, plus 10 bases between the germline ends. There are 13 amino acids in the CDR3, from cysteine to phenylalanine inclusive. Solely the CDR3 DNA is kept, with 39 bases framed from the first base. CDR1 and CDR2, per the germline V gene, are MNHEY and SVGAGI. Overall results and qualifications from the work: Compared with tumor-adjacent uninvolved lung, resected tumors had greater TCR richness and clonality, and increases showed up in more of the dual-therapy-treated tumors. Richness in tumors resected after neoadjuvant therapy showed a positive correlation with pretherapy blood TCR richness (Spearman R ≈ 0.8). No significant correlation was found between TCR clonality and pathologic tumor regression, and only a single major-pathologic-response sample was available for the analysis of TCR clonality versus pathologic tumor regression. From pretherapy to surgery, tumor T-cell richness and clonality increased in three of three dual-therapy tumors but in only two of four nivolumab-treated tumors. A small number of samples was subjected to TCR sequencing.

This clone was counted a single time. Its antigen remains undetermined. No qualities accompany the bases; no much larger clone lies one base away. The library was made by the immunoSEQ multiplex PCR assay. For the original study's pipeline: Richness and clonality were used to summarize the repertoires, and clones that significantly expanded or contracted between pre- and post-therapy samples were identified. TCRdb took this table from immuneACCESS and kept in-frame rearrangements with V and J called. Such tables lack part of the clones; where checked against another copy, unresolved V genes explain under half of the gap, and the rest is unexplained. That table supplies the V and J calls and clone size; D and trimming were determined from the DNA. The sample includes 8,500 to 10,000 clones, with roughly four fifths observed a single time. The biggest ten clones account for 7.5% to 8% of the sample.

This receptor was identified in an adult with non-small cell lung cancer. Some clones in this sample may be carry-over from other donors' samples. The input for sequencing was tumor tissue, taken after neoadjuvant nivolumab, alone or with ipilimumab, at or shortly before surgery. The chain is made from TRBV6-5 and TRBJ1-5; confidence is insufficient to name the D gene. The CDR3 corresponds to CASRANPNQPQHF. DNA sequence: TGTGCCAGCAGGGCTAATCCGAATCAGCCCCAGCATTTT.